This TCR beta chain was identified in a study of cytomegalovirus exposure and HLA in healthy donors. The study's findings and limits: Rare TCR sequences predominated, though certain public TCRs were found in many donors. Researchers catalogued roughly 170 TCR beta chains as cytomegalovirus-associated.

The CDR3 totals 16 residues. The germline V gene has CDR1 SGHVS and CDR2 FNYEAQ. V was pared by 2 bases and J by 3 bases, with 5 bases of the junction left unmatched. Of note for this clone: Its specificity is unknown.

PCR used 60 Vbeta primers and 13 Jbeta primers. Assay used: immunoSEQ multiplex PCR; TCRdb lists only in-frame clones, some missing. This sample has 35,000 to 50,000 clones, with around half found just once. This receptor was identified in a human donor in good health. Sequenced sample: PBMCs. J is TRBJ2-2 and V is TRBV7-6; the match to TRBD2 covers 8 bases. The CDR3 bases are TGTGCCAGCAGCTTAAATGTAGCGGGGTACACCGGGGAGCTGTTTTTT. This encodes CASSLNVAGYTGELFF.